The 15 T cell receptor beta chains below come from one sample, sequenced in a study of T cell responses to AZD1222 COVID-19 vaccine. Sequencing used immunoSEQ multiplex PCR; TCRdb keeps in-frame clones, though not all of them. The profile shows around 150,000 clones, roughly 87% of them singletons. Source: peripheral blood, taken 28 days after the second AZD1222 dose. These receptors all stem from an adult who received the AZD1222 COVID-19 vaccine.

The rearrangement links TRBV9 to TRBJ2-2; D remains unclear. V was pared by 4 bases and J by 7 bases, with 14 bases between. The germline CDR1 and CDR2 sequences are SGDLS and YYNGEE. CDR3 length: 14 amino acids. The CDR3 region is CASSPLWSNGELFF. CDR3 DNA sequence: TGTGCCAGCAGCCCCCTTTGGTCGAACGGGGAGCTGTTTTTT. Together with reference TRBV9 and TRBJ2-2, the CDR3 gives the full variable domain: DSGVTQTPKHLITATGQRVTLRCSPRSGDLSVYWYQQSLDQGLQFLIQYYNGEERAKGNILERFSAQQFPDLHSELNLSSLELGDSALYFCASSPLWSNGELFFGEGSRLTVL.

To note about this clone: The junction and the germline gene differ at one end; a read error may be behind it. The rearrangement links TRBV15 to TRBJ1-5; D call uncertain. The CDR3 spans 13 residues. From germline, CDR1 is LNHNV and CDR2 YYDKDF (reference sequence). The CDR3 protein is CATSRARKQPQHF. CDR3 sequence (DNA): TGTGCCACCAGCAGAGCGCGCAAGCAGCCCCAGCATTTT.

The genes are TRBV3-1 (or the pseudogene TRBV3-2) and TRBJ1-6, with a tentative D call TRBD1 (6 bases). The germline gives CDR1 LGHDT, CDR2 YNNKEL (reference sequence). The V end lost 2 bases, the J end lost 12 bases, and 17 bases lay between the germline ends. The CDR3 contains 15 residues. The CDR3 is CASSQYQQGGRPLHF. CDR3 DNA: TGTGCCAGCAGCCAATACCAACAGGGTGGGCGACCCCTCCACTTT.

This chain links TRBV19 with TRBJ2-3; D could derive from TRBD1 or TRBD2 (5 bases each). V lost 0 bases and J 4 bases, leaving 14 bases between the germline ends. Germline-derived CDR1 and CDR2 are LNHDA and SQIVND (reference sequence). The CDR3 totals 16 residues. The CDR3: CASSIDRGERSDTQYF. The CDR3 DNA reads TGTGCCAGTAGTATAGATAGGGGAGAGAGGTCAGATACGCAGTATTTT.

This chain joins TRBV5-4 and TRBJ2-7, with D perhaps matching TRBD1 or TRBD2 (5 bases each). Germline lookup yields CDR1 SGHNT and CDR2 YYREEE (reference sequence). Trimming shortened V by 1 base and J by 5 bases, and 10 bases separated the two germline ends. This CDR3 spans 13 amino acids. CDR3 nucleotides: TGTGCCAGCAGCTTGTGGGACGAGGACGAGCAGTACTTC. Its translation is CASSLWDEDEQYF.

The chain employs TRBV6-4 and TRBJ1-2; D may be TRBD1 (6 bases). Germline values: CDR1 MRHNA, CDR2 SNTAGT. Between the trimmed V and J ends, which lost 0 bases and 6 bases, there was a span of 11 bases. The CDR3 consists of 14 residues. CDR3: CASSDSFRGDGYTF. For the CDR3, the DNA is TGTGCCAGCAGTGACTCCTTCAGGGGTGATGGCTACACCTTC.

The genes are TRBV6-2 or TRBV6-3 and TRBJ1-1, with D perhaps TRBD1 (5 bases). This CDR3 region has 13 residues. From germline, CDR1 is MNHEY and CDR2 SVGEGT. V shed 4 bases and J shed 11 bases, with 17 bases lying between them. CDR3 nucleotide sequence: TGTGCCAGCAGTTTCGGGACCCCCTCGTGGGCTTTCTTT. It specifies CASSFGTPSWAFF.

J is TRBJ1-2 and V is TRBV28; tentative D call: TRBD1 (6 bases). This CDR3 spans 11 amino acids. The germline V gene encodes CDR1 MDHEN and CDR2 SYDVKM. In DNA form, the CDR3 reads TGTCAAGTGGGGGCAAACTATGGCTACACCTTC. This translates into CQVGANYGYTF.

This clone was found a few times. The gene calls are TRBV7-3 and TRBJ2-2, with 10 positions matching TRBD2. V dropped 5 bases and J dropped 6; count of bases not matched to a gene: 12. Germline values: CDR1 SGHTA, CDR2 FQGTGA. CDR3 length: 17 amino acids. CDR3: CASSPHAGTSVSGELFF. Here the CDR3 DNA reads TGTGCCAGCAGCCCTCACGCCGGGACTAGCGTATCCGGGGAGCTGTTTTTT.

The genes are TRBV18 and TRBJ2-7; 8 positions agree with TRBD1. Trimming took 5 bases from V and 5 from J; bases not matched to a gene: 11. The CDR3 extends over 15 amino acids. Germline CDR1 reads KGHSH; CDR2 reads LQKENI. The CDR3 region has the DNA TGTGCCAGCTCAACTCAACAGGGGGAATTAGACGAGCAGTACTTC. Its protein is CASSTQQGELDEQYF. The full variable domain, completed using reference TRBV18 and TRBJ2-7, is NAGVMQNPRHLVRRRGQEARLRCSPMKGHSHVYWYRQLPEEGLKFMVYLQKENIIDESGMPKERFSAEFPKEGPSILRIQQVVRGDSAAYFCASSTQQGELDEQYFGPGTRLTVT.

In this sample, this clone turned up once. The chain links TRBV20-1 to TRBJ2-4, with D maybe TRBD2 (5 bases). The CDR3 contains 11 residues. CDR1 is DFQATT, CDR2 SNEGSKA, per germline (reference sequence). Trimming removed 4 bases at V and 8 bases at J, with 9 bases between. CDR3 residues: CSAKRVDIQYF. The CDR3 DNA is TGCAGTGCTAAGAGGGTTGACATTCAGTACTTC.

The J gene is TRBJ1-2, the V gene TRBV24-1; 9 nucleotides match TRBD1. The length of the CDR3 is 15 residues. Germline lookup yields CDR1 KGHDR and CDR2 SFDVKD. The ends lost 4 bases at V and 8 bases at J; junction bases unmatched: 10. CDR3 protein: CATSDAGTGLDGYTF. The CDR3 DNA reads TGTGCCACCAGTGACGCCGGGACAGGGCTGGACGGCTACACCTTC.

This rearrangement joins TRBV3-1 (or the pseudogene TRBV3-2) to TRBJ1-3; D is perhaps TRBD1 (6 bases). The CDR3 has 17 amino acids. Trimming left V 4 bases short and J 2 bases short, with 18 bases between. CDR1 and CDR2 from the germline V gene are LGHDT and YNNKEL (reference sequence). Written as DNA, the CDR3 is TGTGCCAGCAGCCTGGACGACGGGGGGCCCGCTGGAAACACCATATATTTT. It specifies CASSLDDGGPAGNTIYF.

This chain connects TRBV24-1 to TRBJ2-1; TRBD1 agrees at 8 bases. Germline values: CDR1 KGHDR, CDR2 SFDVKD. This CDR3 comprises 15 residues. V was clipped by 3 bases and J by 4 bases; unmatched bases: 4. The CDR3 DNA sequence: TGTGCCACCAGTGATCCCGGACAGGGATACAATGAGCAGTTCTTC. Its translation: CATSDPGQGYNEQFF.

The rearrangement links TRBV7-9 to TRBJ1-3, with a tentative D call TRBD1 (6 bases). Germline values: CDR1 SEHNR, CDR2 FQNEAQ (reference sequence). The CDR3 contains 16 residues. The V end lost 6 bases, the J end lost 0 bases, and 15 bases lay between the germline ends. In nucleotides, the CDR3 is TGTGCCAGCAGTCGAGAACAGGGTCTCTCTGGAAACACCATATATTTT. It encodes CASSREQGLSGNTIYF. The full variable domain, in which reference TRBV7-9 and TRBJ1-3 provide the parts outside the CDR3, is DTGVSQNPRHKITKRGQNVTFRCDPISEHNRLYWYRQTLGQGPEFLTYFQNEAQLEKSRLLSDRFSAERPKGSFSTLEIQRTEQGDSAMYLCASSREQGLSGNTIYFGEGSWLTVV.